Listed below are T cell receptor beta chains from one sample, sequenced in a study of OX40 agonist ivuxolimab in advanced cancers. Some clones are missing from TCRdb's copy, which holds only in-frame ones; the method was immunoSEQ multiplex PCR. Of about 69,000 clones in the sample, about three quarters were seen once. Sample: CD4+ or CD8+ T cells sorted from blood, taken in a trial of the OX40 agonist ivuxolimab. All receptors derive from an adult with an advanced solid tumor such as melanoma, head and neck, liver or kidney cancer. The CDR3 runs from the conserved cysteine through the conserved F or W. The D gene is left open where the match is weak. Rows give clone size only sometimes, using once, few, many, or a class for an expanded clone.

clone_size | j_call | cdr3_length | d_call | v_call | cdr3_aa | cdr3_nt
NA | TRBJ1-5 | 15 | TRBD1 | TRBV6-6 | CASSLQGPGLGVQHF | TGTGCCAGCAGTTTACAGGGGCCGGGTTTGGGTGTCCAGCATTTT
NA | TRBJ1-3 | 17 | NA | TRBV14 | CASSQVARKGSGNTIYF | TGTGCCAGCAGCCAAGTTGCCAGGAAAGGCTCTGGAAACACCATATATTTT
NA | TRBJ2-3 | 17 | TRBD2 | TRBV28 | CASRDLTSGRGADTQYF | TGTGCCAGCAGGGACCTGACTAGCGGGAGGGGCGCAGATACGCAGTATTTT
NA | TRBJ1-1 | 12 | TRBD1 | TRBV18 | CASAGQGTEAFF | TGTGCCAGCGCGGGACAGGGAACTGAAGCTTTCTTT
NA | TRBJ2-1 | 11 | NA | TRBV7-2 | CASSPRGGQFF | TGTGCCAGCAGCCCCCGTGGGGGCCAGTTCTTC
NA | TRBJ2-7 | 12 | NA | TRBV30 | CAWKGDPKEQYF | TGTGCCTGGAAAGGGGACCCTAAGGAGCAGTACTTC
NA | TRBJ1-4 | 13 | NA | TRBV5-8 | CASSFSHRRKTVF | TGTGCCAGCAGCTTCTCACATAGGAGAAAAACTGTTTTT
NA | TRBJ2-3 | 15 | NA | TRBV6-6 | CASRPREGRGDTQYF | TGTGCCAGCAGGCCCAGGGAAGGGAGAGGGGATACGCAGTATTTT
few | TRBJ1-5 | 18 | TRBD1 | TRBV5-1 | CASSLPPQDRGNNQPQHF | TGCGCCAGCAGCTTGCCCCCCCAAGACAGGGGAAACAATCAGCCCCAGCATTTT
NA | TRBJ1-1 | 15 | TRBD1 | TRBV6-6 | CASSYGTAMNTEAFF | TGTGCCAGCAGTTACGGGACAGCCATGAACACTGAAGCTTTCTTT
NA | TRBJ2-2 | 16 | NA | TRBV5-1 | CASSLVGGTGTGELFF | TGCGCCAGCAGCTTGGTTGGAGGGACGGGCACCGGGGAGCTGTTTTTT
few | TRBJ2-1 | 14 | TRBD2 | TRBV10-2 | CASSGPRGGFEQFF | TGCGCCAGCAGTGGCCCGCGGGGGGGCTTCGAGCAGTTCTTC
NA | TRBJ2-3 | 13 | NA | TRBV19 | CASSAPGKDTQYF | TGTGCCAGTAGTGCCCCGGGGAAAGATACGCAGTATTTT
NA | TRBJ2-1 | 11 | NA | TRBV25-1 | CASSAYNEQFF | TGTGCCAGCAGCGCCTACAATGAGCAGTTCTTC
NA | TRBJ1-5 | 17 | NA | TRBV5-8 | CASSLKRGAISNQPQHF | TGTGCCAGCAGCTTGAAAAGGGGGGCTATAAGCAATCAGCCCCAGCATTTT
few | TRBJ1-4 | 15 | NA | TRBV30 | CAWSVPFGTNEKLFF | TGTGCCTGGAGTGTACCCTTCGGAACTAATGAAAAACTGTTTTTT
NA | TRBJ1-3 | 15 | NA | TRBV5-4 | CASSFRGAQGNTIYF | TGTGCCAGCAGTTTTCGGGGGGCGCAGGGAAACACCATATATTTT
NA | TRBJ2-3 | 15 | TRBD2 | TRBV14 | CASSPKRLAPDTQYF | TGTGCCAGCAGCCCCAAGCGACTAGCGCCTGATACGCAGTATTTT
NA | TRBJ2-6 | 16 | NA | TRBV11-2 | CASSLDRATGANVLTF | TGTGCCAGCAGCTTAGATCGAGCGACAGGGGCCAACGTCCTGACTTTC
NA | TRBJ1-4 | 15 | NA | TRBV5-1 | CASSLEEPVNEKLFF | TGCGCCAGCAGCTTGGAGGAACCGGTTAATGAAAAACTGTTTTTT
NA | TRBJ2-3 | 15 | NA | TRBV5-1 | CASSSDSLVLDTQYF | TGCGCCAGCAGCTCTGACAGCCTCGTCTTGGATACGCAGTATTTT